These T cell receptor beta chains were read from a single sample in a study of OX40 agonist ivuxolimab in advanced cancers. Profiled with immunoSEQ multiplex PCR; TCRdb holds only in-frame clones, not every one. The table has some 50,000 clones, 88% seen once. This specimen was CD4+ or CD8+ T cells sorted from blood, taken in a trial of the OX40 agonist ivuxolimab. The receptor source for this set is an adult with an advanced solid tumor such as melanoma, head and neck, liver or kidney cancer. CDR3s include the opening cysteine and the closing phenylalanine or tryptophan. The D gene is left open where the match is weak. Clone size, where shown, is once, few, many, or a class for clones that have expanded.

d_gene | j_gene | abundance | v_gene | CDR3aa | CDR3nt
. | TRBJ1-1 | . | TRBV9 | CASSVEEGTPGYSKTEAFF | TGTGCCAGCAGCGTAGAGGAAGGCACCCCGGGATATTCGAAGACTGAAGCTTTCTTT
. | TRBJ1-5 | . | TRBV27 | CASSLREAQPQHF | TGTGCCAGCAGTTTAAGGGAGGCTCAGCCCCAGCATTTT
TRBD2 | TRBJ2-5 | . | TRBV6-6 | CASTQGRRGGETQYF | TGTGCCAGCACCCAGGGCCGACGCGGGGGGGAGACCCAGTACTTC
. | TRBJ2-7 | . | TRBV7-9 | CASSESGTLTYEQYF | TGTGCCAGCAGCGAATCCGGGACCCTGACCTACGAGCAGTACTTC
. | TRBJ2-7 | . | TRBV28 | CASSLGAEQYF | TGTGCCAGCAGTTTGGGAGCCGAGCAGTACTTC
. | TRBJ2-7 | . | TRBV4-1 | CASSLQSTGSYEQYF | TGCGCCAGCAGCCTCCAATCTACGGGCTCCTACGAGCAGTACTTC
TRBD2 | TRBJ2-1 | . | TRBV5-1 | CASSFSGGAGNEQFF | TGCGCCAGCAGCTTTAGCGGGGGGGCCGGCAATGAGCAGTTCTTC
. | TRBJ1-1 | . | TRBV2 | CASSEYKGLRWTEAFF | TGTGCCAGCAGTGAATACAAGGGCCTTAGGTGGACTGAAGCTTTCTTT
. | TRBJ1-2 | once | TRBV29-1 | CSVGGVSYTF | TGCAGCGTTGGGGGGGTGAGCTACACCTTC
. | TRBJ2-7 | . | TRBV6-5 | CASSWGVSSYEQYF | TGTGCCAGCAGTTGGGGCGTGAGCTCCTACGAGCAGTACTTC
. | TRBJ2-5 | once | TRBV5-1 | CASSYWGSQETQYF | TGCGCCAGCAGCTACTGGGGCAGCCAAGAGACCCAGTACTTC
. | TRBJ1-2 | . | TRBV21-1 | CASSKPGTGDRLDYGYTF | TGTGCCAGCAGCAAACCCGGGACAGGGGACCGGCTGGACTATGGCTACACCTTC
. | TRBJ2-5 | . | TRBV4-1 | CASSQEDPATRETQYF | TGCGCCAGCAGCCAAGAGGACCCAGCGACGCGGGAGACCCAGTACTTC
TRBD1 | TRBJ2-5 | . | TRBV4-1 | CASSQDNRDRETQYF | TGCGCCAGCAGCCAAGATAACAGGGACAGGGAGACCCAGTACTTC
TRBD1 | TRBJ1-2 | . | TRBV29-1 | CSVDPGQGASGYTF | TGCAGCGTTGACCCGGGACAGGGGGCAAGCGGCTACACCTTC
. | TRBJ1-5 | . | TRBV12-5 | CASGLVLFGRGKGNQPQHF | TGTGCTAGTGGTTTGGTACTATTCGGTCGGGGGAAGGGCAATCAGCCCCAGCATTTT
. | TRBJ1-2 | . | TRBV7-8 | CATYSTASDGYTF | TGTGCCACCTATTCTACGGCCTCCGATGGCTACACCTTC
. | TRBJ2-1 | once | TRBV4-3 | CASSSENYNEQFF | TGCGCCAGCAGTTCAGAAAATTACAATGAGCAGTTCTTC
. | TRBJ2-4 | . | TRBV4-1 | CASSQSRQELAKNIQYF | TGCGCCAGCAGCCAATCTCGGCAGGAACTTGCCAAAAACATTCAGTACTTC
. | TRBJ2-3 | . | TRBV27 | CASSPFGDTYTDTQYF | TGTGCCAGCAGTCCCTTCGGGGACACTTACACAGATACGCAGTATTTT
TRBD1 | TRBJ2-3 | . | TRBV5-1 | CASSFWTGSTDTQYF | TGCGCCAGCAGCTTTTGGACAGGGTCCACAGATACGCAGTATTTT
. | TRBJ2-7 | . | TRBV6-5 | CASTNGVYEQYF | TGTGCCAGCACCAACGGGGTTTACGAGCAGTACTTC
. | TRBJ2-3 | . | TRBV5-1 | CASSLDPLPGDQVNTQYF | TGCGCCAGCAGCTTGGACCCCCTTCCTGGGGACCAGGTGAATACGCAGTATTTT
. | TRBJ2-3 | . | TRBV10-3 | CAGGMSTDTQYF | TGTGCCGGGGGCATGAGCACAGATACGCAGTATTTT
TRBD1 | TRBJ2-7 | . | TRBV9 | CASSLHPGQGYEQYF | TGTGCCAGCAGCCTCCACCCGGGACAGGGCTACGAGCAGTACTTC
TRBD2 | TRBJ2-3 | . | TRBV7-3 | CASSLGLDGTDTQYF | TGTGCCAGCAGCTTGGGACTAGATGGAACAGATACGCAGTATTTT